This passage covers 3 T cell receptor beta chains from one sample sequenced in a study of cytomegalovirus exposure and HLA in healthy donors. Primers included in the PCR were 60 Vbeta and 13 Jbeta primers. The assay was immunoSEQ multiplex PCR, and TCRdb's table has in-frame clones only and misses some. The sample lists approximately 97,000 clones, around 80% occurring once. Sequencing was performed on PBMCs. These receptors all stem from a man between 35 and 55 years old in good health and CMV-seropositive.

The chain links TRBV6-5 to TRBJ1-3; a possible D gene is TRBD1 (5 bases). In germline, CDR1 is MNHEY, CDR2 SVGAGI. CDR3 length: 15 amino acids. V shed 4 bases and J shed 0 bases, with 10 bases lying between them. CDR3 sequence: CASSSAGLSGNTIYF. CDR3 nucleotides: TGTGCCAGCAGTTCAGCAGGGCTCTCTGGAAACACCATATATTTT.

The V gene is TRBV7-9, the J gene TRBJ2-3; 10 positions agree with TRBD1. V was pared by 1 base and J by 5 bases, with 6 bases of the junction left unmatched. This CDR3 has 16 amino acids. Germline lookup yields CDR1 SEHNR and CDR2 FQNEAQ (reference sequence). The CDR3 is CASSLEDRGLLDTQYF. The CDR3 nucleotides read TGTGCCAGCAGCTTAGAAGACAGGGGGCTTTTAGATACGCAGTATTTT.

The CDR3 coding sequence is TGTGCCAGCAGCTTGATGTCTCCGGGGTTCCCAAAATGGACTGAAGCTTTCTTT. Residues: CASSLMSPGFPKWTEAFF. J is TRBJ1-1 and V is TRBV5-5; D gene ambiguous. This CDR3 has 18 amino acids. V lost 1 base, J lost 5 bases, and 24 bases lay in between. Germline lookup yields CDR1 SGHKS and CDR2 YYEKEE (reference sequence). The full variable domain, its missing parts supplied by reference TRBV5-5 and TRBJ1-1, is DAGVTQSPTHLIKTRGQQVTLRCSPISGHKSVSWYQQVLGQGPQFIFQYYEKEERGRGNFPDRFSARQFPNYSSELNVNALLLGDSALYLCASSLMSPGFPKWTEAFFGQGTRLTVV.